The present TCR beta chain was sequenced within a study of blood T cell repertoires in COVID-19. Here immunoSEQ multiplex PCR was the method, and the copy in TCRdb shows in-frame clones only, minus some. The table has 200,000 to 250,000 clones, around 85% seen once. The clonotype was recovered from a woman aged 50 to 65 in a cohort exposed to, infected with or recovered from COVID-19 (not recorded which). Material: PBMCs or T cells enriched from blood (not recorded which).

CDR3 in amino acids: CASILGDRGGKQETQYF. Written as DNA, the CDR3 is TGTGCCAGCATCCTAGGGGACCGGGGGGGGAAACAAGAGACCCAGTACTTC. This chain links TRBV27 with TRBJ2-5; 8 bases agree with TRBD2. Germline CDR1 and CDR2: MNHEY and SMNVEV (reference sequence). The length of the CDR3 is 17 residues. The V and J ends lost 7 bases and 2 bases, in that order; junction bases with no gene match: 15.